This entry features one T cell receptor (beta chain) sequence. The data belong to a study of shared clonotypes between healthy human individuals. CD45RO-negative, CCR7-positively selected cells formed the naive CD8 fraction, excluding terminally differentiated effector memory CD45RA+ cells. Recent vaccinations or acute infections were absent in the healthy HIV-negative adult donors. Running of the assay took place at deep level. Each sorted subset replicate got 200 ng genomic DNA, tens of thousands of genomes. Method: immunoSEQ multiplex PCR; TCRdb's copy keeps in-frame clones and lacks some. Counted here are over 800,000 clones, nearly 95% occurring once; the ten biggest clones make up nearly 25%. Per germline, CDR1 SEHNR and CDR2 FQNEAQ (reference sequence). The V end lost 5 bases, the J end lost 5 bases, and 12 bases lay between the germline ends. This CDR3 is built from 13 residues.

The receptor comes from a man younger than 45 in good health. V usage is TRBV7-9 and J usage is TRBJ1-1, with D tentatively TRBD1 (5 bases). Source material: naive CD8+ T cells sorted from blood. CDR3 bases: TGTGCCAGCAGCACCCGAGGGGAAACTGAAGCTTTCTTT. Residues: CASSTRGETEAFF.